This T cell receptor beta chain was found in a study of OX40 agonist ivuxolimab in advanced cancers. The study's findings and limits: The investigators did not determine what antigen specificity the expanded peripheral T cells had.

Germline assignment: CDR1 LNHDA and CDR2 SQIVND (reference sequence). This CDR3 spans 14 amino acids. Trimming removed 2 bases from V and 4 bases from J; junction bases left unmatched: 5. Comment on this clone: As yet, its antigen is unknown.

TCRdb keeps only in-frame clones here, not all; method: immunoSEQ multiplex PCR. The sample lists about 130,000 clones; about nine tenths were seen once. The receptor was derived from an adult with an advanced solid tumor such as melanoma, head and neck, liver or kidney cancer. The sequencing used CD4+ or CD8+ T cells sorted from blood, collected in a trial of the OX40 agonist ivuxolimab. V gene TRBV19 combines with J gene TRBJ2-7; 7 bases align to TRBD1. The CDR3 spells CASSIPGGGYEQYF. The CDR3 DNA is TGTGCCAGTAGTATACCAGGGGGTGGTTACGAGCAGTACTTC.